A single sample gave rise to the 18 T cell receptor beta chains below, sequenced in a study of blood T cell repertoires in COVID-19. Sequenced by immunoSEQ multiplex PCR; TCRdb stores in-frame clones only, minus some. The sample lists 180,000 or so clones, over 75% occurring once. The sample taken for sequencing was PBMCs or T cells enriched from blood (not recorded which). These receptors all come from a man aged 50-60 years who had recovered from COVID-19.

This chain links TRBV2 with TRBJ1-3; D is ambiguous. Germline V gene data show CDR1 as SNHLY and CDR2 as FYNNEI. The V and J ends lost 2 bases and 8 bases respectively, with 4 bases between them. CDR3 length equals 11 residues. This CDR3 reads CASSERDTIYF. As DNA, the CDR3 is TGTGCCAGCAGTGAACGGGACACCATATATTTT.

The J gene is TRBJ2-5, the V gene TRBV3-1 (or the pseudogene TRBV3-2), with D perhaps matching TRBD1 (6 bases). The CDR3 extends over 14 amino acids. Trimming removed 2 bases from V and 4 bases from J, with 11 bases in between. Germline V gene lookup returns CDR1 LGHDT and CDR2 YNNKEL (reference sequence). CDR3 sequence reads: CASSQRRGRETQYF. The CDR3, as DNA: TGTGCCAGCAGCCAACGCAGGGGTAGAGAGACCCAGTACTTC.

Comments on this clone: The same CDR3 is also encoded by other DNA sequences in this sample. The J gene is TRBJ1-5, the V gene TRBV12-3 or TRBV12-4; no clear D. V was pared by 3 bases and J by 7 bases, with 7 bases between. There are 12 residues in the CDR3. This CDR3 reads CASSFGRQPQHF. CDR3 DNA: TGTGCCAGCAGTTTTGGGAGGCAGCCCCAGCATTTT.

The chain is built from TRBV27 and TRBJ2-1; D gene unclear. CDR3 length equals 15 residues. Trimming shortened V by 6 bases and J by 5 bases, and 17 bases separated the two germline ends. CDR1 and CDR2 (germline): MNHEY, SMNVEV (reference sequence). This CDR3 reads CASSRDSFLNNEQFF. The CDR3, as DNA: TGTGCCAGCAGCCGTGACTCTTTCCTTAACAATGAGCAGTTCTTC.

V is TRBV7-3 and J is TRBJ2-2; a possible D gene is TRBD2 (6 bases). This CDR3 spans 12 amino acids. Trimming cost V 8 bases and J 4 bases, with 8 bases left between them. The germline CDR1 and CDR2 sequences are SGHTA and FQGTGA. The CDR3 sequence: CASSGGTGELFF. DNA of the CDR3: TGTGCCAGCTCCGGGGGCACCGGGGAGCTGTTTTTT.

V and J are TRBV4-2 and TRBJ1-2; tentative D call: TRBD1 (5 bases). The germline CDR1 and CDR2 sequences are LGHNA and YNFKEQ. V was clipped by 5 bases and J by 3 bases, with 10 bases between them. The CDR3 runs to 13 residues. The CDR3 nucleotides are TGTGCCAGCAGCGACGGACAAGACTATGGCTACACCTTC. Translated, it gives CASSDGQDYGYTF.

The V call is TRBV19, the J call TRBJ1-5, with D maybe TRBD1 (5 bases). CDR3 length: 15 residues. Germline V gene data show CDR1 as LNHDA and CDR2 as SQIVND (reference sequence). With 1 base removed from V and 3 bases from J, the gap between germline ends came to 10 bases. DNA of the CDR3: TGTGCCAGTAGTATAGTGGGCAGGGACAATCAGCCCCAGCATTTT. Encoded protein: CASSIVGRDNQPQHF.

V and J are TRBV7-9 and TRBJ2-1, with D possibly being TRBD1 (5 bases). V lost 1 base, J lost 16 bases, and 14 bases lay in between. CDR3 length: 12 amino acids. CDR1 and CDR2 from the germline V gene are SEHNR and FQNEAQ (reference sequence). The CDR3 DNA reads TGTGCCAGCAGCTTAGTGGAACTTGGGGCATTCTTC. This gives the protein CASSLVELGAFF.

This clone showed up just a few times. V is TRBV30 and J is TRBJ2-2; possibly TRBD2 for D (6 bases). CDR1 is GTSNPN, CDR2 SVGIG, per germline (reference sequence). V lost 6 bases to trimming and J lost 1 base, with 30 bases between them. CDR3 size: 20 residues. The CDR3 coding sequence is TGTGCCTGCCATCGCCCCCGGGACTTTCTTAGCCGAGGGAACACCGGGGAGCTGTTTTTT. Protein product: CACHRPRDFLSRGNTGELFF. Drawing the rest from reference TRBV30 and TRBJ2-2, the complete variable domain is SQTIHQWPATLVQPVGSPLSLECTVEGTSNPNLYWYRQAAGRGLQLLFYSVGIGQISSEVPQNLSASRPQDRQFILSSKKLLLSDSGFYLCACHRPRDFLSRGNTGELFFGEGSRLTVL.

The chain carries TRBV5-1 and TRBJ1-1; possibly TRBD1 for D (6 bases). The V end lost 4 bases, the J end lost 5 bases, and 15 bases lay between the germline ends. This CDR3 is built from 14 residues. Germline V CDR1 and CDR2: SGHRS, YFSETQ. This chain's CDR3 is CASSAYRDKTEAFF. The CDR3 DNA is TGCGCCAGCAGCGCCTACCGGGACAAAACTGAAGCTTTCTTT.

This chain connects TRBV5-1 to TRBJ2-7, with 11 bases aligning to TRBD1. V trimming: 2 bases; J trimming: 5 bases; junction bases outside the gene matches: 6. The length of the CDR3 is 15 residues. The germline gives CDR1 SGHRS, CDR2 YFSETQ. The CDR3 coding sequence is TGCGCCAGCAGCTTTCGGACAGGGGGCTTGGACGAGCAGTACTTC. It is translated as CASSFRTGGLDEQYF. Full variable domain (remainder filled in from reference TRBV5-1 and TRBJ2-7): KAGVTQTPRYLIKTRGQQVTLSCSPISGHRSVSWYQQTPGQGLQFLFEYFSETQRNKGNFPGRFSGRQFSNSRSEMNVSTLELGDSALYLCASSFRTGGLDEQYFGPGTRLTVT.

The rearrangement uses TRBV7-9 and TRBJ2-3; a weak D match, TRBD2 (5 bases). V was pared by 5 bases and J by 0 bases, with 12 bases between. This CDR3 is 15 amino acids long. Germline CDR1 and CDR2: SEHNR and FQNEAQ (reference sequence). The CDR3 sequence is CASSPRGRSTDTQYF. The CDR3 region has the DNA TGTGCCAGCAGCCCACGGGGAAGGAGCACAGATACGCAGTATTTT.

The gene calls are TRBV6-1 and TRBJ2-2; 7 bases fit TRBD2. Germline loops: CDR1 MNHNS, CDR2 SASEGT. The CDR3 contains 17 residues. The ends lost 4 bases at V and 5 bases at J; junction bases unmatched: 13. CDR3: CASSAPLNPGGTGELFF. The CDR3 DNA is TGTGCCAGCAGTGCGCCGTTAAATCCGGGGGGAACCGGGGAGCTGTTTTTT.

The chain links TRBV29-1 to TRBJ2-7; a possible D gene is TRBD1 (7 bases). V lost 7 bases to trimming and J lost 4 bases, with 14 bases between them. CDR3 length: 12 amino acids. Germline V gene data show CDR1 as SQVTM and CDR2 as ANQGSEA. Written as DNA, the CDR3 is TGCAGCGCAAGGACAGGAGGGTACGAGCAGTACTTC. Encoded protein: CSARTGGYEQYF.

This chain links TRBV25-1 with TRBJ2-4; the D is unclear. V shed 3 bases and J shed 0 bases, with 6 bases lying between them. Per germline, CDR1 MGHDK and CDR2 SYGVNS. The CDR3 extends over 14 amino acids. This CDR3 is CASSDPLAKNIQYF. CDR3 in DNA: TGTGCCAGCAGTGACCCACTAGCCAAAAACATTCAGTACTTC.

The rearrangement joins TRBV27 to TRBJ1-1; the match to TRBD1 covers 9 bases. CDR3 size: 16 residues. Germline CDR1 MNHEY, CDR2 SMNVEV (reference sequence). V was clipped by 4 bases and J by 2 bases; unmatched bases: 8. This CDR3 reads CASSSTGGGLNTEAFF. The CDR3 DNA reads as TGTGCCAGCAGTTCAACAGGGGGCGGACTAAACACTGAAGCTTTCTTT.

This chain uses TRBV5-1 with TRBJ1-3; D gene ambiguous. Germline CDR1 reads SGHRS; CDR2 reads YFSETQ. The CDR3 totals 14 residues. The ends were cut back, 3 bases at V and 0 bases at J, with 7 bases in the middle. The CDR3 nucleotides read TGCGCCAGCAGCTACGGAGACTCTGGAAACACCATATATTTT. Protein product: CASSYGDSGNTIYF.

The rearrangement uses TRBV5-1 and TRBJ1-3; D is undetermined. The ends were cut back, 4 bases at V and 2 bases at J, with 19 bases in the middle. Germline V lookup: CDR1 SGHRS, CDR2 YFSETQ. This CDR3 region has 17 residues. CDR3 sequence: CASSPLTARKAGNTIYF. DNA for the CDR3: TGCGCCAGCAGCCCTCTTACCGCTAGGAAAGCTGGAAACACCATATATTTT.